The 21 T cell receptor beta chains presented below share a single source sample, sequenced in a study of T-cell memory formation after mild COVID-19. TCRdb reprocessed the 5' RACE reads with MiXCR, giving one entry per CDR3 protein. The table records almost 550,000 distinct CDR3 sequences, roughly 21% of them present only once. The sequenced sample consisted of PBMCs or a T cell subset sorted from them (not recorded which). The source is an adult woman who had mild COVID-19 (a few samples of this study predate the infection). Cell type and time point are not known.

This clonotype occurred a few times. J is TRBJ2-3 and V is TRBV4-1; D call uncertain. V dropped 0 bases and J dropped 5 bases, with 27 bases sitting between them. Germline values: CDR1 MGHRA, CDR2 YSYEKL. The CDR3 runs 20 residues. CDR3 region: CASSQDRLLPQASPGDTQYF. The CDR3 nucleotides are TGCGCCAGCAGCCAAGATCGTTTACTCCCCCAGGCCAGCCCCGGAGATACGCAGTATTTT.

This clonotype showed up many times. V is TRBV5-1 and J is TRBJ2-3; D perhaps matches TRBD2 (5 bases). V lost 3 bases to trimming and J lost 0 bases, with 11 bases between them. The germline V gene encodes CDR1 SGHRS and CDR2 YFSETQ. The CDR3 is 15 amino acids. The CDR3 spells CASSSGDGSTDTQYF. The CDR3 DNA is TGCGCCAGCAGCTCCGGGGATGGTAGCACAGATACGCAGTATTTT. The full variable domain, rest sourced from reference TRBV5-1 and TRBJ2-3, is KAGVTQTPRYLIKTRGQQVTLSCSPISGHRSVSWYQQTPGQGLQFLFEYFSETQRNKGNFPGRFSGRQFSNSRSEMNVSTLELGDSALYLCASSSGDGSTDTQYFGPGTRLTVL.

This clonotype turned up a few times. V gene TRBV20-1 combines with J gene TRBJ2-7; 11 nucleotides match TRBD1. V was clipped by 5 bases and J by 1 base; unmatched bases: 7. The CDR3 has 15 amino acids. Looked up from germline, CDR1 is DFQATT and CDR2 is SNEGSKA (reference sequence). The CDR3 loop reads CSAFGTGGKSYEQYF. CDR3 DNA sequence: TGCAGTGCTTTCGGGACAGGGGGTAAATCCTACGAGCAGTACTTC.

The chain recombines TRBV9 with TRBJ2-5; 9 nucleotides line up with TRBD2. V shed 0 bases, J shed 5 bases, and the junction held 14 bases outside the gene matches. This CDR3 contains 18 residues. CDR1 is SGDLS, CDR2 YYNGEE, per germline. The chain's CDR3 is CASSVALSSGATTETQYF. CDR3 coding DNA: TGTGCCAGCAGCGTAGCTCTGTCTAGCGGGGCCACTACGGAGACCCAGTACTTC.

At least ten counts were recorded for this clonotype. This rearrangement joins TRBV20-1 to TRBJ2-6, with D unresolved. Between the trimmed V and J ends, which lost 3 bases and 2 bases, there was a span of 8 bases. The length of the CDR3 is 14 residues. Germline CDR1 and CDR2: DFQATT and SNEGSKA (reference sequence). The CDR3 loop is CSARPSAGANVLTF. DNA for the CDR3: TGCAGTGCTAGGCCCAGCGCTGGGGCCAACGTCCTGACTTTC.

This chain links TRBV4-1 with TRBJ2-7; 8 nucleotides line up with TRBD1. Germline V gives CDR1 MGHRA, CDR2 YSYEKL. Trimming took 5 bases from V and 5 from J; bases not matched to a gene: 8. There are 14 residues in the CDR3. For the CDR3, the DNA is TGCGCCAGCAGCTCCCGGACAGGGAGCGACGAGCAGTACTTC. Amino acids: CASSSRTGSDEQYF.

This chain links TRBV4-2 with TRBJ2-7; tentative D call: TRBD2 (5 bases). The CDR3 runs to 15 residues. The ends were cut back, 3 bases at V and 4 bases at J, with 16 bases in the middle. Germline CDR1 LGHNA, CDR2 YNFKEQ. CDR3 bases: TGTGCCAGCAGCCAGGCTGACTACCCGTCATACGAGCAGTACTTC. Translated: CASSQADYPSYEQYF.

This clonotype occurred a few times. V and J are TRBV4-3 and TRBJ2-7, with D uncertain. Germline lookup yields CDR1 LGHNA and CDR2 YSLEER. V was trimmed by 1 base and J by 3 bases, leaving 10 bases between them. This CDR3 has 14 amino acids. The CDR3 nucleotides are TGCGCCAGCAGCCAAGTACCATTTAGCTACGAGCAGTACTTC. Residues: CASSQVPFSYEQYF.

This rearrangement joins TRBV12-3 or TRBV12-4 to TRBJ2-5; D uncertain. The CDR3 loop spans 14 amino acids. V gave up 7 bases and J gave up 3 bases, with 15 bases separating them. CDR3 sequence (DNA): TGTGCCAGCACCCTTAGTGGCGCCAAAGAGACCCAGTACTTC. Amino acids: CASTLSGAKETQYF.

This clonotype has a handful of counts. For the CDR3, the DNA is TGTGCCAGCTCAACCCGGGTGGACTATGGCTACACCTTC. Amino acid sequence: CASSTRVDYGYTF. The rearrangement joins TRBV18 to TRBJ1-2; no definite D call. Germline values: CDR1 KGHSH, CDR2 LQKENI. This CDR3 contains 13 residues. Trimming removed 5 bases at V and 3 bases at J, with 10 bases between. Together with reference TRBV18 and TRBJ1-2, the CDR3 gives the full variable domain: NAGVMQNPRHLVRRRGQEARLRCSPMKGHSHVYWYRQLPEEGLKFMVYLQKENIIDESGMPKERFSAEFPKEGPSILRIQQVVRGDSAAYFCASSTRVDYGYTFGSGTRLTVV.

The rearrangement links TRBV9 to TRBJ2-2, with 8 nucleotides matching TRBD1. This CDR3 contains 14 residues. The ends lost 3 bases at V and 7 bases at J; junction bases unmatched: 5. The germline V gene has CDR1 SGDLS and CDR2 YYNGEE. Here the CDR3 reads CASSAQGGGGELFF. Written as DNA, the CDR3 is TGTGCCAGCAGCGCACAGGGGGGTGGCGGGGAGCTGTTTTTT. Full variable domain (rest looked up from reference TRBV9 and TRBJ2-2): DSGVTQTPKHLITATGQRVTLRCSPRSGDLSVYWYQQSLDQGLQFLIQYYNGEERAKGNILERFSAQQFPDLHSELNLSSLELGDSALYFCASSAQGGGGELFFGEGSRLTVL.

This clonotype was observed a few times. The chain uses TRBV27 and TRBJ2-7; 8 bases agree with TRBD1. The CDR3 has 14 residues. Trimming took 3 bases from V and 5 from J; bases not matched to a gene: 6. Per the germline V gene, CDR1 is MNHEY and CDR2 is SMNVEV (reference sequence). CDR3 in DNA: TGTGCCAGCAGTTTTGGCAGGGGGCTCGACGAGCAGTACTTC. It is translated as CASSFGRGLDEQYF.

V is TRBV5-1 and J is TRBJ2-7; tentative D call: TRBD2 (5 bases). Germline assignment: CDR1 SGHRS and CDR2 YFSETQ. V was clipped by 8 bases and J by 5 bases, with 17 bases between them. This CDR3 spans 13 amino acids. CDR3 sequence reads: CASYGLDAHEQYF. The CDR3 DNA follows: TGCGCCAGTTATGGACTCGACGCCCACGAGCAGTACTTC.

This chain uses TRBV20-1 with TRBJ1-5; possibly TRBD1 for D (5 bases). CDR1 is DFQATT and CDR2 is SNEGSKA in the germline V gene (reference sequence). Trimming cost V 4 bases and J 5 bases, with 9 bases left between them. CDR3 length: 12 amino acids. The CDR3 protein is CSATGTYQPQHF. In DNA, the CDR3 is TGCAGTGCTACAGGGACCTATCAGCCCCAGCATTTT.

This clonotype was detected only a few times. V gene TRBV5-1 combines with J gene TRBJ2-5; D is perhaps TRBD1 or TRBD2 (5 bases each). Trimming removed 0 bases at V and 5 bases at J, with 17 bases between. Germline CDR1 and CDR2: SGHRS and YFSETQ. This CDR3 contains 16 residues. CDR3 sequence: CASSLAWGTSGETQYF. The CDR3 DNA reads TGCGCCAGCAGCTTGGCCTGGGGGACGTCCGGGGAGACCCAGTACTTC.

V and J are TRBV5-1 and TRBJ2-2, with 8 positions matching TRBD2. Germline CDR1 and CDR2: SGHRS and YFSETQ. J gave up 7 bases and V 4 bases, and 3 bases lay outside the gene matches. This CDR3 has 13 residues. This CDR3 is CASSTGGRGELFF. For the CDR3, the DNA is TGCGCCAGCAGCACGGGGGGGCGCGGGGAGCTGTTTTTT.

This clonotype turned up a few times. V usage is TRBV18 and J usage is TRBJ2-7; possible D gene TRBD1, 7 bases. V lost 1 base and J lost 4, with 11 bases in between. Germline lookup yields CDR1 KGHSH and CDR2 LQKENI. The CDR3 extends over 14 amino acids. The CDR3 sequence: CASSPQQGRYEQYF. The CDR3, as DNA: TGTGCCAGCTCACCACAACAGGGGAGGTACGAGCAGTACTTC.

The J gene is TRBJ2-7, the V gene TRBV6-2 or TRBV6-3; 7 bases agree with TRBD1. The length of the CDR3 is 15 residues. Germline V gives CDR1 MNHEY, CDR2 SVGEGT. Trimming at V came to 5 bases and at J to 2 bases, leaving 9 bases not matched to a gene. This chain's CDR3 is CASSPLTGWTYEQYF. The CDR3 DNA reads TGTGCCAGCAGTCCCCTGACAGGGTGGACCTACGAGCAGTACTTC.

This sequence joins TRBV7-2 and TRBJ1-4, with D perhaps matching TRBD1 (5 bases). The CDR3 covers 17 residues. V was cut by 5 bases and J by 0 bases, with 16 bases left in between. Per germline, CDR1 SGHTA and CDR2 FQGNSA. The CDR3 loop reads CASSHPRDDATNEKLFF. For the CDR3, the DNA is TGTGCCAGCAGCCACCCCCGGGACGATGCAACTAATGAAAAACTGTTTTTT.

This clonotype was recorded a few times. The genes are TRBV5-1 and TRBJ2-7; 8 bases match TRBD2. From germline, CDR1 is SGHRS and CDR2 YFSETQ. This CDR3 has 15 residues. Trimming took 0 bases from V and 3 from J; bases not matched to a gene: 5. CDR3 sequence reads: CASSLEAGAVYEQYF. The CDR3 DNA follows: TGCGCCAGCAGCTTGGAAGCGGGAGCTGTCTACGAGCAGTACTTC. Full variable domain (outside the CDR3, taken from reference TRBV5-1 and TRBJ2-7): KAGVTQTPRYLIKTRGQQVTLSCSPISGHRSVSWYQQTPGQGLQFLFEYFSETQRNKGNFPGRFSGRQFSNSRSEMNVSTLELGDSALYLCASSLEAGAVYEQYFGPGTRLTVT.

J is TRBJ2-5 and V is TRBV7-3; either TRBD1 or TRBD2 may supply D (6 bases each). The V gene lost 4 bases and the J gene lost 4 bases, with 10 bases spanning the gap. CDR1 and CDR2 from the germline V gene are SGHTA and FQGTGA. This CDR3 spans 13 amino acids. Written as DNA, the CDR3 is TGTGCCAGCAGCTCCAGGGGAGGAGAGACCCAGTACTTC. It is translated as CASSSRGGETQYF.